The next 19 T cell receptor beta chains were all read from a single sample in a study of PD-1 blockade in classical Hodgkin lymphoma. Stated time point: newly diagnosed, previously untreated cHL patient sample. Libraries were prepared by immunoSEQ multiplex PCR; TCRdb keeps only in-frame clonotypes and omits some of them. Found here are tens of thousands of clones, approximately 91% of them singletons; the top ten hold roughly 5%. The sample comprised peripheral blood mononuclear cells (PBMCs). These receptors were collected from a human donor with classical Hodgkin lymphoma.

The chain has TRBV4-1 and TRBJ2-1, with 9 bases lining up with TRBD2. CDR1 is MGHRA, CDR2 YSYEKL, per germline. CDR3 length equals 16 residues. V gave up 4 bases and J gave up 8 bases; unmatched junction bases: 12. This CDR3 is CASSRTLAGVIHEQFF. The CDR3 region has the DNA TGCGCCAGCAGCCGGACACTAGCGGGTGTCATCCATGAGCAGTTCTTC.

The chain uses TRBV19 and TRBJ2-7; no firm D call. CDR1 and CDR2 from the germline V gene are LNHDA and SQIVND (reference sequence). Trimming stripped 5 bases from V and 0 bases from J, with 14 bases between. CDR3 length equals 15 residues. In nucleotides, the CDR3 is TGTGCCAGTAGTTCGGACCGATCATTCTCCTACGAGCAGTACTTC. Translating gives CASSSDRSFSYEQYF. Filled out from reference TRBV19 and TRBJ2-7, the complete variable domain reads DGGITQSPKYLFRKEGQNVTLSCEQNLNHDAMYWYRQDPGQGLRLIYYSQIVNDFQKGDIAEGYSVSREKKESFPLTVTSAQKNPTAFYLCASSSDRSFSYEQYFGPGTRLTVT.

J is TRBJ1-6 and V is TRBV19; D unresolved. Germline CDR1 is LNHDA and CDR2 is SQIVND (reference sequence). The CDR3 sequence is 16 residues long. Trimming shortened V by 1 base and J by 0 bases, and 7 bases separated the two germline ends. The CDR3 here is CASSIGGSSYNSPLHF. DNA for the CDR3: TGTGCCAGTAGTATAGGCGGAAGCTCCTATAATTCACCCCTCCACTTT. The full variable domain, completed using reference TRBV19 and TRBJ1-6, is DGGITQSPKYLFRKEGQNVTLSCEQNLNHDAMYWYRQDPGQGLRLIYYSQIVNDFQKGDIAEGYSVSREKKESFPLTVTSAQKNPTAFYLCASSIGGSSYNSPLHFGNGTRLTVT.

The rearrangement uses TRBV18 and TRBJ2-2, with 9 nucleotides matching TRBD2. From germline, CDR1 is KGHSH and CDR2 LQKENI. V lost 3 bases to trimming and J lost 2 bases; unmatched junction nucleotides: 10. The CDR3 totals 18 residues. The CDR3 bases are TGTGCCAGCTCACCTCGGTCTCTAGCGGGAATTAACACCGGGGAGCTGTTTTTT. Encoded protein: CASSPRSLAGINTGELFF.

This clone was recorded a few times. V is TRBV5-1 and J is TRBJ2-7; TRBD1 agrees at 7 bases. CDR1 and CDR2 from the germline V gene are SGHRS and YFSETQ. This CDR3 is built from 15 residues. The J segment lost 2 bases and the V segment lost 7 bases, leaving 12 bases of the junction unmatched. CDR3 in amino acids: CASGLLGGAAYEQYF. The DNA of the CDR3 is TGCGCCAGCGGCCTCCTAGGGGGCGCTGCCTACGAGCAGTACTTC.

V usage is TRBV11-2 and J usage is TRBJ2-5; the match to TRBD1 covers 8 bases. The V gene end was trimmed by 6 bases and the J gene end by 0 bases; junction bases not matched to a gene: 6. CDR3 length: 15 amino acids. Germline lookup yields CDR1 SGHAT and CDR2 FQNNGV. CDR3 amino acids: CASRRTGLNQETQYF. The CDR3 DNA reads TGTGCCAGCAGGAGGACAGGGCTTAACCAAGAGACCCAGTACTTC.

The rearrangement uses TRBV7-8 and TRBJ2-7; no firm D call. This CDR3 region has 14 residues. Germline-derived CDR1 and CDR2 are SGHVS and FQNEAQ. The ends were cut back, 4 bases at V and 2 bases at J, with 12 bases in the middle. The DNA of the CDR3 is TGTGCCAGCAGCTCAGACGTGACCACCTACGAGCAGTACGTC. Its protein is CASSSDVTTYEQYV.

The chain uses TRBV9 and TRBJ2-3; unclear D gene. Germline loops: CDR1 SGDLS, CDR2 YYNGEE. The CDR3 extends over 16 amino acids. Trimming pared 4 bases from V and 0 bases from J, leaving 15 bases between. CDR3 sequence reads: CASSPHFDISTDTQYF. In DNA form, the CDR3 reads TGTGCCAGCAGCCCCCACTTCGATATAAGCACAGATACGCAGTATTTT.

The chain links TRBV5-1 to TRBJ2-1; weak D call: TRBD1 (6 bases). This CDR3 comprises 13 residues. CDR1 SGHRS and CDR2 YFSETQ come from the germline V gene. Trimming cost V 4 bases and J 4 bases, with 9 bases left between them. CDR3 sequence reads: CASSPGQYNEQFF. The CDR3 region has the DNA TGCGCCAGCAGCCCCGGACAGTACAATGAGCAGTTCTTC.

The chain joins TRBV5-4 to TRBJ1-1; TRBD1 aligns across 11 bases. The CDR3 is 14 amino acids. The V gene's germline CDR1 is SGHNT and CDR2 YYREEE (reference sequence). Germline trimming cut 2 bases from V and 6 bases from J; bases unmatched to any gene: 3. The CDR3 here is CASSLRDRGAEAFF. CDR3 nucleotide sequence: TGTGCCAGCAGCTTACGGGACAGGGGGGCTGAAGCTTTCTTT.

The rearrangement uses TRBV11-3 and TRBJ2-1; TRBD2 matches at 8 bases. The CDR3 totals 15 residues. CDR1 is SGHNT and CDR2 is YENEEA in the germline V gene. V lost 5 bases, J lost 4 bases, and 7 bases stayed unmatched. The CDR3 nucleotides read TGTGCCAGCAGCCGGAGCGGGAGTGGGTACAATGAGCAGTTCTTC. It yields the protein CASSRSGSGYNEQFF.

J is TRBJ2-2 and V is TRBV7-6, with TRBD1 identical over 8 bases. CDR3 size: 16 residues. Germline lookup yields CDR1 SGHVS and CDR2 FNYEAQ. Trimming took 1 base from V and 5 from J; bases not matched to a gene: 6. The chain's CDR3 is CASSLESQGATGELFF. The CDR3 region has the DNA TGTGCCAGCAGCTTAGAAAGCCAGGGGGCGACCGGGGAGCTGTTTTTT.

The chain carries TRBV25-1 and TRBJ1-4; D not certain. The CDR3 is made up of 11 amino acids. The V and J ends lost 8 bases and 15 bases respectively, with 16 bases between them. Germline V CDR1 and CDR2: MGHDK, SYGVNS. Written as DNA, the CDR3 is TGTGCCAGCGCCGAGGGCCGAGGGATGTTTTTT. Protein: CASAEGRGMFF.

V usage is TRBV5-1 and J usage is TRBJ1-2, with a tentative D call TRBD1 (6 bases). The germline CDR1 and CDR2 sequences are SGHRS and YFSETQ. The length of the CDR3 is 14 residues. V lost 2 bases, J lost 2 bases, and 10 bases lay in between. CDR3 coding DNA: TGCGCCAGCAGCTTCGCAGGGGAAAACTATGGCTACACCTTC. Translated, it gives CASSFAGENYGYTF.

This rearrangement joins TRBV5-6 to TRBJ1-5, with D uncertain. Looked up from germline, CDR1 is SGHDT and CDR2 is YYEEEE. Trimming pared 2 bases from V and 2 bases from J, leaving 11 bases between. There are 15 residues in the CDR3. CDR3 bases: TGTGCCAGCAGCTTCCGGGGTCTAGGCAATCAGCCCCAGCATTTT. This translates into CASSFRGLGNQPQHF.

The V call is TRBV19, the J call TRBJ1-1; D is undetermined. The V gene lost 5 bases and the J gene lost 9 bases, with 13 bases spanning the gap. The CDR3 spans 12 residues. Germline loops: CDR1 LNHDA, CDR2 SQIVND (reference sequence). CDR3 DNA sequence: TGTGCCAGTAGTTTCTACAAGGCGCAAGCTTTCTTT. Translation: CASSFYKAQAFF.

This rearrangement joins TRBV28 to TRBJ2-7; D perhaps matches TRBD1 (6 bases). Germline CDR1 is MDHEN and CDR2 is SYDVKM. The V and J ends lost 1 base and 4 bases respectively, with 20 bases between them. This CDR3 has 17 amino acids. CDR3 nucleotides: TGTGCCAGCAGTTTATACGGAACGACAGGCTGGGGGTACGAGCAGTACTTC. Amino acid sequence: CASSLYGTTGWGYEQYF.

This chain links TRBV5-1 with TRBJ1-1; D might be TRBD1 (5 bases). The CDR3 is 11 residues long. Germline V gene lookup returns CDR1 SGHRS and CDR2 YFSETQ. Trimming left V 4 bases short and J 7 bases short, with 8 bases between. The CDR3 DNA sequence: TGCGCCAGCAGCACTACAGGTGAAGCTTTCTTT. It encodes CASSTTGEAFF.

The chain is built from TRBV4-1 and TRBJ1-1, with TRBD1 matching over 8 bases. V shed 8 bases and J 3 bases; nucleotides not matched to a gene: 8. Germline V lookup: CDR1 MGHRA, CDR2 YSYEKL. The CDR3 totals 14 residues. This CDR3 is CASLRTGGDTEAFF. CDR3 DNA: TGCGCCAGCCTTAGAACAGGGGGTGACACTGAAGCTTTCTTT.